Below, 15 T cell receptor beta chains from the same sample are listed, as sequenced in a study of technical replicates of blood from a handful of donors (dated by TCRdb to about 2017). Library preparation employed the immunoSEQ multiplex PCR assay. The clones in this table, taken by TCRdb from immuneACCESS, are in-frame only. Not every clone is retained; where verified, under half of the shortfall comes from an unresolved V gene, and the cause of the rest is unknown. For this sample there are approximately 85,000 clones; 90% to 95% appear just once. Roughly 0.28% of the sample is in the top ten clones. Sample: T cells isolated from PBMCs. These receptors were collected from a human donor in good health.

The chain links TRBV28 to TRBJ2-3; maybe TRBD2 (7 bases). Trimming took 7 bases from V and 4 from J, leaving 15 bases between them. Per germline, CDR1 MDHEN and CDR2 SYDVKM. This CDR3 has 14 amino acids. The chain's CDR3 is CASTTGGPADTQYF. The CDR3 region has the DNA TGTGCCAGCACCACGGGGGGCCCCGCAGATACGCAGTATTTT.

V and J are TRBV29-1 and TRBJ2-6; D uncertain. Per germline, CDR1 SQVTM and CDR2 ANQGSEA. Trimming took off 0 bases at V and 2 bases at J, with 23 bases between the two ends. The CDR3 loop spans 20 amino acids. This CDR3 is CSVEERVRRSGIAGANVLTF. The CDR3 coding sequence is TGCAGCGTTGAAGAACGGGTACGGCGATCTGGAATTGCTGGGGCCAACGTCCTGACTTTC.

V gene TRBV27 combines with J gene TRBJ2-5; the D gene is possibly TRBD2 (6 bases). Germline V gene lookup returns CDR1 MNHEY and CDR2 SMNVEV (reference sequence). V lost 4 bases and J lost 5, with 17 bases in between. This CDR3 contains 15 residues. The DNA of the CDR3 is TGTGCCAGCAGTTCCAGCTCTAGCGCGGGTGAGACCCAGTACTTC. It encodes CASSSSSSAGETQYF.

This chain connects TRBV4-2 to TRBJ2-1, with TRBD1 identical over 7 bases. Germline CDR1 reads LGHNA; CDR2 reads YNFKEQ. The V and J ends lost 2 bases and 10 bases, in that order; junction bases with no gene match: 11. There are 15 residues in the CDR3. The CDR3 coding sequence is TGTGCCAGCAGCCAACCCGACAGGGCGGGTGGGGAGCAGTTCTTC. It codes for CASSQPDRAGGEQFF.

This chain connects TRBV5-4 to TRBJ2-7, with 10 bases lining up with TRBD2. This CDR3 has 16 amino acids. Germline CDR1 is SGHNT and CDR2 is YYREEE (reference sequence). After removal of 4 bases from V and 1 base from J, the junction contained 8 bases not matched to a gene. CDR3 bases: TGTGCCAGCAGCCGGGGGACTAGCGCGTATTCCTACGAGCAGTACTTC. Its protein is CASSRGTSAYSYEQYF.

The chain links TRBV4-1 to TRBJ2-1, with TRBD2 matching 8 bases. V trimming: 2 bases; J trimming: 6 bases; junction bases outside the gene matches: 6. This CDR3 comprises 15 residues. CDR1 is MGHRA, CDR2 YSYEKL, per germline. The CDR3 protein is CASSQPRGGANEQFF. The CDR3, as DNA: TGCGCCAGCAGCCAACCCCGGGGGGGGGCCAATGAGCAGTTCTTC.

The CDR3 DNA reads as TGTGCCAGCAGCTACCAACACCGCACTGAAGCTTTCTTT. Translated: CASSYQHRTEAFF. The chain employs TRBV7-6 and TRBJ1-1; the D is unclear. Looked up from germline, CDR1 is SGHVS and CDR2 is FNYEAQ. V lost 4 bases, J lost 4 bases, and 10 bases lay in between. This CDR3 region has 13 residues.

Remarks on this clone: Additional DNA sequences in this sample encode the identical CDR3. The V and J genes are TRBV5-1 and TRBJ1-4; D remains unclear. The CDR3 consists of 14 residues. V lost 3 bases and J lost 0, with 6 bases in between. CDR1 is SGHRS and CDR2 is YFSETQ in the germline V gene. The CDR3 DNA is TGCGCCAGCAGCTACAGAGCAACTAATGAAAAACTGTTTTTT. Translation: CASSYRATNEKLFF.

V usage is TRBV19 and J usage is TRBJ1-4, with D possibly being TRBD1 (6 bases). Trimming took off 1 base at V and 10 bases at J, with 13 bases between the two ends. Germline V gives CDR1 LNHDA, CDR2 SQIVND (reference sequence). CDR3 size: 14 residues. CDR3 sequence: CASSIGSGAGKLFF. CDR3 coding DNA: TGTGCCAGTAGTATAGGTTCAGGGGCCGGAAAACTGTTTTTT.

The V call is TRBV27, the J call TRBJ2-2; TRBD1 is a possible D gene (6 bases). V lost 8 bases to trimming and J lost 4 bases, with 14 bases between them. The germline V gene has CDR1 MNHEY and CDR2 SMNVEV (reference sequence). The CDR3 has 14 residues. The CDR3 region has the DNA TGTGCCAGCTCTCCCCACAGGGCCACCGGGGAGCTGTTTTTT. Its translation is CASSPHRATGELFF.

This clone was seen a handful of times. The chain has TRBV30 and TRBJ1-5; 9 bases are shared with TRBD1. CDR1 is GTSNPN and CDR2 is SVGIG in the germline V gene (reference sequence). This CDR3 region has 15 residues. V lost 1 base to trimming and J lost 5 bases; unmatched junction nucleotides: 6. Here the CDR3 DNA reads TGTGCCTGGAGTGCGACAGGGGGTAGTTATCAGCCCCAGCATTTT. Protein product: CAWSATGGSYQPQHF.

The chain links TRBV27 to TRBJ2-1, with 9 bases fitting TRBD2. Germline values: CDR1 MNHEY, CDR2 SMNVEV (reference sequence). This CDR3 is 14 amino acids long. Trimming cost V 4 bases and J 7 bases; bases outside gene matches: 5. The CDR3 bases are TGTGCCAGCAGTTACCTAGCGGGAAAGAATGAGCAGTTCTTC. Protein: CASSYLAGKNEQFF.

The chain uses TRBV5-6 and TRBJ2-2, with D perhaps matching TRBD1 (5 bases). This CDR3 has 14 amino acids. Trimming removed 6 bases from V and 3 bases from J, with 12 bases in between. CDR1 and CDR2 (germline): SGHDT, YYEEEE. The CDR3 loop reads CASILLGDTGELFF. Here the CDR3 DNA reads TGTGCCAGCATCCTCCTAGGGGACACCGGGGAGCTGTTTTTT.

The V call is TRBV5-1, the J call TRBJ1-3; possible D gene TRBD1, 5 bases. V was pared by 4 bases and J by 2 bases, with 16 bases between. Germline V gene data show CDR1 as SGHRS and CDR2 as YFSETQ. CDR3 size: 16 residues. DNA for the CDR3: TGCGCCAGCAGCCGTGGGACGAGCGGGGCTGGAAACACCATATATTTT. Translation gives CASSRGTSGAGNTIYF.

The chain recombines TRBV6-6 with TRBJ1-1, with TRBD1 as a possible D gene (6 bases). CDR3 length: 13 residues. Trimming removed 6 bases from V and 10 bases from J, with 18 bases in between. Germline loops: CDR1 MNHNY, CDR2 SVGAGI (reference sequence). The CDR3 reads CASSTTLGGGAFF. The CDR3 DNA reads TGTGCCAGCAGCACGACTCTAGGGGGGGGAGCTTTCTTT.